This entry lists 32 T cell receptor beta chains sequenced from one sample in a study of metastatic and nonmetastatic thyroid tumors. Via MiXCR, TCRdb re-called the PCR reads. The table lists tens of thousands of clones, roughly 26% of them singletons. No patient had received any treatment before thyroid surgery. Sequenced input: blood. These receptors came from a female donor with papillary thyroid cancer or a benign thyroid nodule (not recorded which). Some clones in this sample may be carry-over from other donors' samples.

The V and J genes are TRBV20-1 and TRBJ1-5; D unresolved. Per the germline V gene, CDR1 is DFQATT and CDR2 is SNEGSKA (reference sequence). The CDR3 contains 16 residues. V was shortened by 6 bases and J by 7 bases, with 25 bases between the two germline ends. CDR3 protein: CSAQTSGQSSRQPQHF. The CDR3 nucleotides read TGCAGTGCCCAGACTAGCGGTCAGTCGTCGCGGCAGCCCCAGCATTTT.

This clone was picked up many times. The chain combines TRBV2 with TRBJ2-5; a weak D match, TRBD2 (5 bases). The V end lost 6 bases, the J end lost 5 bases, and 13 bases lay between the germline ends. Germline CDR1 SNHLY, CDR2 FYNNEI. CDR3 length: 13 residues. CDR3 coding DNA: TGTGCCAGCAGCACCGGGGTTGGGGAGACCCAGTACTTC. Its protein is CASSTGVGETQYF. Combining the CDR3 with reference TRBV2 and TRBJ2-5 gives the whole variable domain EPEVTQTPSHQVTQMGQEVILRCVPISNHLYFYWYRQILGQKVEFLVSFYNNEISEKSEIFDDQFSVERPDGSNFTLKIRSTKLEDSAMYFCASSTGVGETQYFGPGTRLLVL.

This clone appeared many times. The chain carries TRBV7-3 and TRBJ2-1, with a possible D match to TRBD1 (5 bases). V shed 7 bases and J shed 6 bases, with 19 bases lying between them. The CDR3 consists of 15 residues. Germline CDR1 SGHTA, CDR2 FQGTGA. The CDR3 loop is CASNLKTVNPNEQFF. CDR3 sequence (DNA): TGTGCCAGCAACCTGAAGACAGTGAACCCCAATGAGCAGTTCTTC.

This clone was observed a few times. The rearrangement links TRBV7-9 to TRBJ2-7; 7 bases line up with TRBD1. The V gene's germline CDR1 is SEHNR and CDR2 FQNEAQ (reference sequence). Trimming took 2 bases from V and 3 from J; bases not matched to a gene: 7. This CDR3 is 15 amino acids long. The CDR3 bases are TGTGCCAGCAGCTTATTCGGGGACAGTGGCTACGAGCAGTACTTC. Translated, it gives CASSLFGDSGYEQYF.

This clone was seen at least ten times. The chain carries TRBV28 and TRBJ2-2; 9 bases are shared with TRBD1. CDR1 MDHEN and CDR2 SYDVKM come from the germline V gene. This CDR3 is 15 amino acids long. Germline trimming cut 4 bases from V and 1 base from J; bases unmatched to any gene: 1. This chain's CDR3 is CASSSGQGNTGELFF. CDR3 sequence (DNA): TGTGCCAGCAGTTCGGGACAGGGGAACACCGGGGAGCTGTTTTTT.

The rearrangement joins TRBV6-2 or TRBV6-3 to TRBJ2-1, with TRBD2 matching 9 bases. J lost 7 bases, V lost 6 bases, and 13 bases had no gene match. Germline CDR1 reads MNHEY; CDR2 reads SVGEGT. This CDR3 contains 16 residues. The CDR3 bases are TGTGCCAGCAGCCCAAGTGTGGCGGGGGGGCCTAATGAGCAGTTCTTC. Protein product: CASSPSVAGGPNEQFF.

About this clone: Relative to the germline gene, one junction end is altered; a read error may explain this. The chain is built from TRBV15 and TRBJ2-7; TRBD1 matches at 7 bases. Looked up from germline, CDR1 is LNHNV and CDR2 is YYDKDF (reference sequence). CDR3 length equals 16 residues. The CDR3: CSTSRCLDRTSYEQYF. DNA of the CDR3: TGTTCCACCAGCAGATGCCTGGACAGGACTTCCTACGAGCAGTACTTC.

J is TRBJ2-2 and V is TRBV5-4; TRBD1 might be the D (6 bases). Trimming pared 4 bases from V and 1 base from J, leaving 11 bases between. The CDR3 covers 15 residues. From germline, CDR1 is SGHNT and CDR2 YYREEE (reference sequence). The chain's CDR3 is CASSLGQVNTGELFF. In nucleotides, the CDR3 is TGTGCCAGCAGCCTGGGACAAGTGAACACCGGGGAGCTGTTTTTT.

The chain is built from TRBV28 and TRBJ1-2; D possibly corresponds to TRBD1 (6 bases). The germline V gene has CDR1 MDHEN and CDR2 SYDVKM. The CDR3 sequence is 14 residues long. The germline V and J ends were trimmed by 6 bases and 6 bases, with 17 bases remaining between them. For the CDR3, the DNA is TGTGCCAGCAGCCAAGAATACAGGGACCATGGCTACACCTTC. Translating it yields CASSQEYRDHGYTF.

This sequence joins TRBV12-3 or TRBV12-4 and TRBJ2-2; 9 nucleotides agree with TRBD1. The CDR3 runs to 14 residues. V lost 6 bases, J lost 6 bases, and 5 bases stayed unmatched. This CDR3 reads CASRGDREAGELFF. CDR3 coding DNA: TGTGCCAGCAGGGGGGACAGGGAGGCCGGGGAGCTGTTTTTT.

This clone showed up many times. This chain links TRBV5-1 with TRBJ2-5, with D uncertain. Trimming removed 4 bases from V and 7 bases from J, with 20 bases in between. The CDR3 extends over 15 amino acids. The germline V gene has CDR1 SGHRS and CDR2 YFSETQ. The CDR3 DNA reads TGCGCCAGCAGCCGAACGACGTCCCGGTTCGGGACCCAGTACTTC. It encodes CASSRTTSRFGTQYF. The full variable domain, rest sourced from reference TRBV5-1 and TRBJ2-5, is KAGVTQTPRYLIKTRGQQVTLSCSPISGHRSVSWYQQTPGQGLQFLFEYFSETQRNKGNFPGRFSGRQFSNSRSEMNVSTLELGDSALYLCASSRTTSRFGTQYFGPGTRLLVL.

In this sample, this clone turned up many times. V gene TRBV7-9 combines with J gene TRBJ2-7, with 11 bases identical to TRBD2. V shed 5 bases, J shed 1 base, and the junction held 4 bases outside the gene matches. Germline loops: CDR1 SEHNR, CDR2 FQNEAQ (reference sequence). The CDR3 is 15 amino acids. Here the CDR3 reads CASSQGLAASYEQYF. CDR3 DNA sequence: TGTGCCAGCAGCCAGGGACTAGCGGCTTCCTACGAGCAGTACTTC.

This clone was seen many times. The V call is TRBV5-1, the J call TRBJ2-5; D could derive from TRBD1 or TRBD2 (5 bases each). This CDR3 spans 15 amino acids. Per germline, CDR1 SGHRS and CDR2 YFSETQ. The ends were cut back, 7 bases at V and 2 bases at J, with 18 bases in the middle. CDR3 DNA sequence: TGCGCCAGCGCCCCCGGAAGAGGGGCGCAAGAGACCCAGTACTTC. This sequence encodes CASAPGRGAQETQYF.

This clone was found a few times. This chain links TRBV6-1 with TRBJ2-7; 9 positions match TRBD1. The germline gives CDR1 MNHNS, CDR2 SASEGT. The CDR3 loop spans 14 amino acids. The junction had 6 bases not matched to a gene; V was cut back by 3 bases and J by 6 bases. The CDR3: CASSEGQGWGEQYF. CDR3 bases: TGTGCCAGCAGTGAGGGACAGGGATGGGGCGAGCAGTACTTC.

This clone was seen a handful of times. The gene calls are TRBV5-1 and TRBJ2-3; D is uncertain. The CDR3 loop spans 13 amino acids. Germline V gives CDR1 SGHRS, CDR2 YFSETQ. Trimming stripped 0 bases from V and 5 bases from J, with 7 bases between. CDR3 DNA: TGCGCCAGCAGCTTGGACATGCAAGATACGCAGTATTTT. Translating it yields CASSLDMQDTQYF.

The genes are TRBV27 and TRBJ1-2; 7 nucleotides align to TRBD1. Trimming cost V 8 bases and J 8 bases; bases outside gene matches: 14. The germline V gene has CDR1 MNHEY and CDR2 SMNVEV (reference sequence). This CDR3 comprises 14 residues. The chain's CDR3 is CASSPQGVTKGYTF. The CDR3 nucleotides are TGTGCCAGCTCGCCCCAGGGGGTGACGAAAGGCTACACCTTC.

In the case of this clone: Lacking the conserved final phenylalanine or tryptophan, this CDR3 likely reflects a read error. The limits of the CDR3 on the DNA are not certain, so only TCRdb's listed CDR3 is given. V and J are TRBV5-1 and TRBJ2-1; the table's D call of TRBD1 was not tested on the DNA. The CDR3 length is 10 residues, termini included. Germline V lookup: CDR1 SGHRS, CDR2 YFSETQ. The CDR3: CASTRQGKEV.

V usage is TRBV7-8 and J usage is TRBJ1-5; no clear D. In germline, CDR1 is SGHVS, CDR2 FQNEAQ. This CDR3 is 16 amino acids long. V dropped 1 base and J dropped 5 bases, with 15 bases sitting between them. Written as DNA, the CDR3 is TGTGCCAGCAGCTTAGGACGGACGGGCCTGCATCAGCCCCAGCATTTT. Its protein product is CASSLGRTGLHQPQHF.

This sequence joins TRBV6-1 and TRBJ1-1, with unresolved D. CDR1 MNHNS and CDR2 SASEGT come from the germline V gene. Trimming shortened V by 8 bases and J by 7 bases, and 5 bases separated the two germline ends. This CDR3 spans 9 amino acids. Here the CDR3 reads CASGREAFF. CDR3 nucleotide sequence: TGTGCCAGCGGGCGTGAAGCTTTCTTT.

This clone was detected many times. A much larger clone sits a single nucleotide away, making a read error possible. V usage is TRBV7-7 and J usage is TRBJ1-3, with a tentative D call TRBD1 (6 bases). CDR1 is SSHAT and CDR2 is FNYEAQ in the germline V gene (reference sequence). The CDR3 consists of 13 residues. V was clipped by 5 bases and J by 4 bases, with 9 bases between them. CDR3 sequence reads: CASSRGAGNTIYF. The CDR3 DNA sequence: TGTGCCAGCAGCCGGGGGGCAGGAAACACCATATATTTT.

This clone was seen at least ten times. This rearrangement joins TRBV5-4 to TRBJ1-4, with unresolved D. Trimming took off 0 bases at V and 4 bases at J, with 7 bases between the two ends. The CDR3 sequence is 14 residues long. Germline V gene data show CDR1 as SGHNT and CDR2 as YYREEE (reference sequence). DNA of the CDR3: TGTGCCAGCAGCTTGGACCACAATAATGAAAAACTGTTTTTT. As protein: CASSLDHNNEKLFF.

Of note for this clone: One base away lies a much larger clone, so this may be a sequencing read error. The chain is built from TRBV2 and TRBJ2-3; D remains ambiguous. CDR3 length: 14 amino acids. The V end lost 1 base, the J end lost 1 base, and 6 bases lay between the germline ends. Germline lookup yields CDR1 SNHLY and CDR2 FYNNEI. The CDR3 sequence is CASSEVAGTDTQYF. In DNA form, the CDR3 reads TGTGCCAGCAGTGAAGTGGCAGGCACAGATACGCAGTATTTT.

Ten or more counts support this clone. Being one base from a much bigger clone, this may be a read error. The same CDR3 arises from other DNA sequences in this sample as well. The V gene is TRBV6-4, the J gene TRBJ2-3, with a weak D call TRBD1 (6 bases). Between the trimmed V and J ends, which lost 0 bases and 2 bases, there was a span of 12 bases. The CDR3 consists of 16 residues. The germline V gene encodes CDR1 MRHNA and CDR2 SNTAGT. The CDR3 nucleotides are TGTGCCAGCAGTGACTCGACAGGTGGCTACACAGATACGCAGTATTTT. It is translated as CASSDSTGGYTDTQYF.

The rearrangement uses TRBV11-3 and TRBJ2-1, with D unresolved. This CDR3 contains 14 residues. V was trimmed by 4 bases and J by 9 bases, leaving 16 bases between them. The V gene's germline CDR1 is SGHNT and CDR2 YENEEA. Here the CDR3 DNA reads TGTGCCAGCAGCTCCCGACCGAGCGTCATTGAGCAGTTCTTC. Protein sequence: CASSSRPSVIEQFF.

This clone is medium-sized by share. The chain joins TRBV27 to TRBJ1-1; the D is unclear. The V end was cut by 8 bases, the J end by 0 bases, with 13 bases between. Per the germline V gene, CDR1 is MNHEY and CDR2 is SMNVEV (reference sequence). The CDR3 sequence is 14 residues long. The CDR3 sequence: CASSGPEMNTEAFF. The CDR3 DNA follows: TGTGCCAGCTCTGGTCCGGAAATGAACACTGAAGCTTTCTTT.

This clone has a handful of counts. The rearrangement links TRBV2 to TRBJ2-7; possibly TRBD2 for D (6 bases). The CDR3 consists of 13 residues. V shed 7 bases and J shed 6 bases, with 16 bases lying between them. CDR1 and CDR2 (germline): SNHLY, FYNNEI. The CDR3 region has the DNA TGTGCCAGCACGGTATTGGGGGACTTCGAGCAGTACTTC. Translation gives CASTVLGDFEQYF.

This chain links TRBV7-2 with TRBJ2-5; D possibly matches TRBD1 or TRBD2 (6 bases each). Germline CDR1 SGHTA, CDR2 FQGNSA. This CDR3 has 16 amino acids. The germline V and J ends were trimmed by 2 bases and 2 bases, with 15 bases remaining between them. CDR3 sequence reads: CASSLSPGAGQETQYF. The CDR3 DNA follows: TGTGCCAGCAGCTTATCCCCGGGGGCGGGACAAGAGACCCAGTACTTC. Combining the CDR3 with reference TRBV7-2 and TRBJ2-5 gives the whole variable domain GAGVSQSPSNKVTEKGKDVELRCDPISGHTALYWYRQSLGQGLEFLIYFQGNSAPDKSGLPSDRFSAERTGGSVSTLTIQRTQQEDSAVYLCASSLSPGAGQETQYFGPGTRLLVL.

The chain joins TRBV28 to TRBJ1-2; D uncertain. V was cut by 5 bases and J by 8 bases, with 18 bases left in between. Germline CDR1 reads MDHEN; CDR2 reads SYDVKM. The CDR3 runs to 14 residues. For the CDR3, the DNA is TGTGCCAGCAGTCCCCCGGCAGGTAGGAGCGGCTACACCTTC. Protein product: CASSPPAGRSGYTF.

This clone has a count of ten or more. This chain joins TRBV30 and TRBJ2-2, with 8 nucleotides matching TRBD1. This CDR3 spans 15 amino acids. The trim removed 2 bases at V and 3 bases at J, leaving 5 bases unmatched. The germline gives CDR1 GTSNPN, CDR2 SVGIG (reference sequence). The chain's CDR3 is CAWSQGQEHTGELFF. As DNA, the CDR3 is TGTGCCTGGAGTCAGGGACAGGAACACACCGGGGAGCTGTTTTTT.

This clone came up many times. CDR3 sequence: CSVSLSNEQYF. CDR3 coding DNA: TGCAGCGTCTCTTTAAGCAACGAGCAGTACTTC. The chain employs TRBV29-1 and TRBJ2-7; D gene ambiguous. V lost 6 bases and J lost 5, with 11 bases in between. The CDR3 consists of 11 residues. Germline CDR1 is SQVTM and CDR2 is ANQGSEA.

This clone came up many times. A much more abundant neighbour one base away suggests this may be a read error. This chain links TRBV18 with TRBJ1-2; D is perhaps TRBD1 (6 bases). The CDR3 is 12 amino acids. Germline CDR1 and CDR2: KGHSH and LQKENI. Trimming took off 5 bases at V and 6 bases at J, with 10 bases between the two ends. The CDR3 here is CASSLAGDGYTF. The CDR3 DNA reads as TGTGCCAGCTCATTGGCAGGGGATGGCTACACCTTC.

This clone was seen a few times. A much larger clone sits a single nucleotide away, making a read error possible. This chain uses TRBV12-3 or TRBV12-4 with TRBJ1-3, with D possibly being TRBD1 (5 bases). The CDR3 consists of 15 residues. The CDR3 region has the DNA TGCGCCAGCAGCCTAACAGGATTCTCTGTAAACACCATATATTTT. It specifies CASSLTGFSVNTIYF.